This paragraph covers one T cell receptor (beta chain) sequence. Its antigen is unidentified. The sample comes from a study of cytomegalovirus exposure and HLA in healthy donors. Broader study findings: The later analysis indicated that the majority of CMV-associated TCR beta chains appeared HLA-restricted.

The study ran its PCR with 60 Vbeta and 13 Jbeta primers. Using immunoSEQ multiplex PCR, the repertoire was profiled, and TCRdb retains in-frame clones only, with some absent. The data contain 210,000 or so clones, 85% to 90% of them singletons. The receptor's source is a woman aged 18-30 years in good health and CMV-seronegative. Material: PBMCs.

The CDR3, as DNA: TGTGCCATCCAGGAGAACACTGAAGCTTTCTTT. Its translation is CAIQENTEAFF. This chain uses TRBV10-3 with TRBJ1-1, with no clear D. The CDR3 sequence is 11 residues long. Trimming shortened V by 8 bases and J by 1 base, and 5 bases separated the two germline ends. Germline-derived CDR1 and CDR2 are ENHRY and SYGVKD.